These 5 T cell receptor beta chains were sequenced from one sample in a study of blood T cells in healthy people across ages (dated by TCRdb to between 2015 and 2016). The library was made by 5' RACE. TCRdb records Illumina HiSeq 2500 as the sequencer. A second 7 to 11 cycle PCR used a sample-barcoded 5' primer and a J-beta primer mix. TCRdb trimmed public reads at Q25 via fastp, called clones via MiXCR and kept in-frame beta chains. Here each entry gathers all rows of one CDR3 protein and keeps the most common genes and DNA. In all, the sample holds 1.5 million to 2 million distinct CDR3 sequences, and less than 50% of those were seen once. The ten largest clonotypes hold over 2% of the sample. Sequencing was carried out using blood. The receptors were gathered from a woman aged 40 to 55 in good health.

This clonotype turned up a few times. V usage is TRBV20-1 and J usage is TRBJ2-1, with TRBD2 matching 9 bases. V was clipped by 6 bases and J by 7 bases; unmatched bases: 13. Germline V gives CDR1 DFQATT, CDR2 SNEGSKA (reference sequence). The CDR3 contains 15 residues. CDR3 DNA: TGCAGTGCGATTGAGTTTGCGGGGGGGCCGAATGAGCAGTTCTTC. As protein: CSAIEFAGGPNEQFF.

The chain is built from TRBV6-2 or TRBV6-3 and TRBJ2-1; D not certain. This CDR3 has 14 residues. V dropped 6 bases and J dropped 13 bases, with 22 bases sitting between them. CDR1 and CDR2 from the germline V gene are MNHEY and SVGEGT. In nucleotides, the CDR3 is TGTGCCAGCAGCCCTGACTGGATGGGTGAGACCCAGTTCTTC. Amino acid sequence: CASSPDWMGETQFF.

In this sample, this clonotype turned up a few times. The gene calls are TRBV28 and TRBJ2-7; TRBD1 aligns across 7 bases. The germline gives CDR1 MDHEN, CDR2 SYDVKM. Trimming took 7 bases from V and 4 from J; bases not matched to a gene: 7. This CDR3 has 13 residues. This CDR3 is CASKGAVLYEQYF. The CDR3 DNA is TGTGCCAGCAAGGGGGCGGTACTTTACGAGCAGTACTTC.

With respect to this clonotype: At one end the junction does not follow the germline gene, possibly because of a read error. The chain uses TRBV29-1 and TRBJ2-6, with D possibly being TRBD1 (6 bases). In germline, CDR1 is SQVTM, CDR2 ANQGSEA. The CDR3 has 15 residues. CDR3 sequence: CGVAEQGTGANVLTF. The CDR3 region has the DNA TGCGGCGTTGCGGAACAGGGTACTGGGGCCAACGTCCTGACTTTC.

This chain connects TRBV6-2 or TRBV6-3 to TRBJ1-1; TRBD1 might be the D (6 bases). This CDR3 contains 17 residues. Germline V gives CDR1 MNHEY, CDR2 SVGEGT. Trimming cost V 2 bases and J 6 bases, with 22 bases left between them. The CDR3 is CASSYGSGGPGWAEAFF. The DNA for the CDR3 is TGTGCCAGCAGTTACGGGTCCGGGGGCCCCGGGTGGGCTGAAGCTTTCTTT.